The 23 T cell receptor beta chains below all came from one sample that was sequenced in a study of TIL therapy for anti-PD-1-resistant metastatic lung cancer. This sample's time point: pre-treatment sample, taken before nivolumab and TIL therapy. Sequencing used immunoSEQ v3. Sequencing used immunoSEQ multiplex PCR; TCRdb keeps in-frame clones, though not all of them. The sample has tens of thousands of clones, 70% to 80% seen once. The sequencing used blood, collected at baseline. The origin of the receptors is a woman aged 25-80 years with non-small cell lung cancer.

The DNA of the CDR3 is TGTGCCAGCAGCTTACAGGGTTTATCCTACGAGCAGTACTTC. Its protein is CASSLQGLSYEQYF. The V gene is TRBV7-2, the J gene TRBJ2-7; tentatively, D is TRBD1 (5 bases). V was cut by 2 bases and J by 1 base, with 9 bases left in between. Germline V gives CDR1 SGHTA, CDR2 FQGNSA. This CDR3 region has 14 residues.

This CDR3 is CASSLIDYGYTF. The CDR3 coding sequence is TGTGCCAGCAGCTTGATAGACTATGGCTACACCTTC. The V and J genes are TRBV5-6 and TRBJ1-2; D is unclear. V lost 1 base, J lost 3 bases, and 4 bases lay in between. The CDR3 is 12 amino acids. Germline lookup yields CDR1 SGHDT and CDR2 YYEEEE.

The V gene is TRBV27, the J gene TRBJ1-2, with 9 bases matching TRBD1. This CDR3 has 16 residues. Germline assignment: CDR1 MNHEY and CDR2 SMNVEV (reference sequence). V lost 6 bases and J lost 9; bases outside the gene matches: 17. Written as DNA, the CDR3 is TGTGCCAGCAGGGGAGACGGGACAGGGAGGTCTAAGAGCTACACCTTC. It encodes CASRGDGTGRSKSYTF.

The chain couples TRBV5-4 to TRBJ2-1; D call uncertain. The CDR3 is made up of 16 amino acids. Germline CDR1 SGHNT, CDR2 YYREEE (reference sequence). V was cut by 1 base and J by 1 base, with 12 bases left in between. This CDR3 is CASSLPPKGSYNEQFF. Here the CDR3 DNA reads TGTGCCAGCAGCTTGCCCCCCAAGGGATCCTACAATGAGCAGTTCTTC.

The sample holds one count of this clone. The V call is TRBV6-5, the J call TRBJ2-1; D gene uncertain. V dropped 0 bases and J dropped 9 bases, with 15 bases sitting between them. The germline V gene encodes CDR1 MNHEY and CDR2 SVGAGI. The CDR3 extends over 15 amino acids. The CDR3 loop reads CASSYSSGFTGEQFF. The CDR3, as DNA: TGTGCCAGCAGTTACTCCTCAGGCTTTACGGGTGAGCAGTTCTTC.

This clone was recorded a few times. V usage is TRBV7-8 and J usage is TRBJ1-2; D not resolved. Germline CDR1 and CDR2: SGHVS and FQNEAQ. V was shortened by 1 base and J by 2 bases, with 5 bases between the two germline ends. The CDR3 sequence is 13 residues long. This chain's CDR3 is CASSLEVNYGYTF. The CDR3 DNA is TGTGCCAGCAGCTTAGAGGTCAACTATGGCTACACCTTC.

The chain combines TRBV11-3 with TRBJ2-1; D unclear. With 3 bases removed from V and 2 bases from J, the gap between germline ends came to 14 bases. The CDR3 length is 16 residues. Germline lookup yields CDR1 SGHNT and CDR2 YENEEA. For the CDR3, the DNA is TGTGCCAGCAGCTTGTACGGGCAGGCCCCCTACAATGAGCAGTTCTTC. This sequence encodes CASSLYGQAPYNEQFF. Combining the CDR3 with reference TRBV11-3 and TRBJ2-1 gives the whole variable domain EAGVVQSPRYKIIEKKQPVAFWCNPISGHNTLYWYLQNLGQGPELLIRYENEEAVDDSQLPKDRFSAERLKGVDSTLKIQPAELGDSAVYLCASSLYGQAPYNEQFFGPGTRLTVL.

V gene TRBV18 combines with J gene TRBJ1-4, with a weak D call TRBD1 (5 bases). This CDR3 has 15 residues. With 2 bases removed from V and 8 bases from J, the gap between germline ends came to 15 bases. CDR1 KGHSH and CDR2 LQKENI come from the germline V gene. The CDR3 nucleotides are TGTGCCAGCTCACCAACTCTCGACAGACAGGAAAAACTGTTTTTT. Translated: CASSPTLDRQEKLFF.

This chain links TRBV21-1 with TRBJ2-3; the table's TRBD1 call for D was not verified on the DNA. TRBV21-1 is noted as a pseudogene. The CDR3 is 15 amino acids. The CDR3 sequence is CASSATKPSTDTQYF. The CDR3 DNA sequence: TGTGCCAGCAGCGCCACAAAACCTAGCACAGATACGCAGTATTTT.

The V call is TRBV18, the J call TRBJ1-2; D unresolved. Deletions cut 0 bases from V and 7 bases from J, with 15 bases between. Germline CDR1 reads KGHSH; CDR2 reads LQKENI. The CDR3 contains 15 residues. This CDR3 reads CASSPPTGRPGGYTF. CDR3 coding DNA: TGTGCCAGCTCACCACCGACGGGAAGGCCAGGTGGCTACACCTTC.

CDR3 coding DNA: TGTGCCAGCAGTTTTCAAGTCAGCTCCTATAATTCACCCCTCCACTTT. Encoded protein: CASSFQVSSYNSPLHF. The chain employs TRBV6-5 and TRBJ1-6; D not resolved. This CDR3 has 16 residues. Germline V gene sequence: CDR1 MNHEY, CDR2 SVGAGI. V shed 4 bases and J shed 0 bases, with 10 bases lying between them.

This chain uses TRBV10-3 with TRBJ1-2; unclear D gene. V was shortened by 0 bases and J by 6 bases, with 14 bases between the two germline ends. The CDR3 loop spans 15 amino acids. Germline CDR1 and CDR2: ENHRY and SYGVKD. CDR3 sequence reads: CAISESREGGNGYTF. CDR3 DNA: TGTGCCATCAGTGAGTCGCGGGAGGGAGGGAATGGCTACACCTTC.

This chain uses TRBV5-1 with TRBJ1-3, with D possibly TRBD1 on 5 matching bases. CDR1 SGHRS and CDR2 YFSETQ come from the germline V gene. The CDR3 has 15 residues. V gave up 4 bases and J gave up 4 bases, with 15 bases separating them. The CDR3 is CASSPDSSQGNTIYF. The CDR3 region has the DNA TGCGCCAGCAGCCCCGACAGTTCGCAGGGAAACACCATATATTTT.

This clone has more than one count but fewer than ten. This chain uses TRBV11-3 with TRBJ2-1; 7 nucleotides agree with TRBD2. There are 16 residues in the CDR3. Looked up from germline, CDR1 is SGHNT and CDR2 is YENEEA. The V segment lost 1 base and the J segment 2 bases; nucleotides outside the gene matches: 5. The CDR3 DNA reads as TGTGCCAGCAGCTTAGGGGGTCGGGAGGCCTACAATGAGCAGTTCTTC. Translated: CASSLGGREAYNEQFF.

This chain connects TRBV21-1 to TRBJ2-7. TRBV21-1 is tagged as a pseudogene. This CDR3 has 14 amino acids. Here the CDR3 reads CASSKGAGSYEQYF. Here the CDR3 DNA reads TGTGCCAGCAGCAAAGGGGCAGGGAGCTACGAGCAGTACTTC.

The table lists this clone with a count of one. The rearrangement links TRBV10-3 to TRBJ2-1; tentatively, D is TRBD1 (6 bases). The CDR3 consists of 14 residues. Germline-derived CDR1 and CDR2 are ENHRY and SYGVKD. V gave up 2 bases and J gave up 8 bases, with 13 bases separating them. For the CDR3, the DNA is TGTGCCATCAGTGAGCGCCGGGACACCGATGAGCAGTTCTTC. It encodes CAISERRDTDEQFF.

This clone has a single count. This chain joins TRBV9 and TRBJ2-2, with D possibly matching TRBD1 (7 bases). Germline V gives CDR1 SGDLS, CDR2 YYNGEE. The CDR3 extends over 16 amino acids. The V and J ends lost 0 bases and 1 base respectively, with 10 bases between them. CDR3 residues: CASSVGQGGNTGELFF. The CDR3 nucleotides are TGTGCCAGCAGCGTAGGTCAGGGGGGGAACACCGGGGAGCTGTTTTTT. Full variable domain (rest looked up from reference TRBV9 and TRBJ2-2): DSGVTQTPKHLITATGQRVTLRCSPRSGDLSVYWYQQSLDQGLQFLIQYYNGEERAKGNILERFSAQQFPDLHSELNLSSLELGDSALYFCASSVGQGGNTGELFFGEGSRLTVL.

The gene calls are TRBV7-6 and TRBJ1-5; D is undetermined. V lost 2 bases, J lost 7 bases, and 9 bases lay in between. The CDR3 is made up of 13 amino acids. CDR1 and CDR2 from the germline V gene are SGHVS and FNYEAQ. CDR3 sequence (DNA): TGTGCCAGCAGCTTATCAGTGGGGCAGCCCCAGCATTTT. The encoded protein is CASSLSVGQPQHF.

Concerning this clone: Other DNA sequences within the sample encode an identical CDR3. As DNA, the CDR3 is TGTGCCAGTAGTATAGACGGTAATCAGCCCCAGCATTTT. Its protein is CASSIDGNQPQHF. The V and J genes are TRBV19 and TRBJ1-5; no definite D call. Germline V gene sequence: CDR1 LNHDA, CDR2 SQIVND (reference sequence). The CDR3 has 13 amino acids. The V end lost 0 bases, the J end lost 4 bases, and 4 bases lay between the germline ends.

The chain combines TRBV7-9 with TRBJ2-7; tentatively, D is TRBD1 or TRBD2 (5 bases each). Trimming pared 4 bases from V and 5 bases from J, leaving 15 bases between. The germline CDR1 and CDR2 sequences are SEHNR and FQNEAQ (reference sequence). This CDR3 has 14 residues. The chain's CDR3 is CASSSGTLGNEQYF. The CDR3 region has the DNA TGTGCCAGCAGCTCCGGGACCCTAGGAAACGAGCAGTACTTC.

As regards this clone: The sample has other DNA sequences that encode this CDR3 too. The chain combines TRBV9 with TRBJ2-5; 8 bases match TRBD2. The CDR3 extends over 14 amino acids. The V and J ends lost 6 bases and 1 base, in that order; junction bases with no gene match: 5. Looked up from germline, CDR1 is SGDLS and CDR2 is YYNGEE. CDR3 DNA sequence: TGTGCCAGCAACCCTAGCGGGTTCCAAGAGACCCAGTACTTC. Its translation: CASNPSGFQETQYF.

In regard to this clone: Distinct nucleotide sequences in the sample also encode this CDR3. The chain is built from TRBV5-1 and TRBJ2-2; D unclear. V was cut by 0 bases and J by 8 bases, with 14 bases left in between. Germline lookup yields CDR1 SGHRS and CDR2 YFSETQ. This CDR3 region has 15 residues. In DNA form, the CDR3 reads TGCGCCAGCAGCTTGGAGGGCCTATCTCCTGGGGAGCTGTTTTTT. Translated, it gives CASSLEGLSPGELFF.

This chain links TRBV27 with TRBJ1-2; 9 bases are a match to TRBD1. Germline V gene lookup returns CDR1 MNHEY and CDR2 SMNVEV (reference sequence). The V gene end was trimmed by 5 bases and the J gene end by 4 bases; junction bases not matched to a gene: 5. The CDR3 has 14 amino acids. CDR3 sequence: CASSKDRGGYGYTF. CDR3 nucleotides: TGTGCCAGCAGTAAGGACAGGGGAGGCTATGGCTACACCTTC.